The TCR beta chain described here comes from a study of blood T cell repertoires in COVID-19. Turning to the study itself: The United States, Italy and Spain provided the acute and convalescent COVID-19 samples. PBMCs, B-cell-depleted T cells, or T cells were the source of the cDNA or gDNA that made up the material.

Per the study methods: By means of reference gene primer amplification, nucleated cell counts were estimated. Measured with immunoSEQ multiplex PCR; TCRdb has only the in-frame clones, and not every one. The V and J calls and clone size were taken over from that table, and D and trimming were inferred from the DNA. The repertoire has 84,000 or so clones, about 82% of them found once; the top ten carry about a sixth. CDR3 length: 12 amino acids. Trimming cost V 6 bases and J 6 bases, with 11 bases left between them. Germline V gene sequence: CDR1 WSHSY, CDR2 SAAADI. The table lists this clone with a count of one.

The chain employs TRBV10-2 and TRBJ1-2; D may be TRBD1 (5 bases). Specimen: peripheral blood. The TCR comes from a woman older than 75 with acute or convalescent COVID-19. DNA of the CDR3: TGCGCCAGCAGCCCGGGACTGGATGGCTACACCTTC. The encoded protein is CASSPGLDGYTF.